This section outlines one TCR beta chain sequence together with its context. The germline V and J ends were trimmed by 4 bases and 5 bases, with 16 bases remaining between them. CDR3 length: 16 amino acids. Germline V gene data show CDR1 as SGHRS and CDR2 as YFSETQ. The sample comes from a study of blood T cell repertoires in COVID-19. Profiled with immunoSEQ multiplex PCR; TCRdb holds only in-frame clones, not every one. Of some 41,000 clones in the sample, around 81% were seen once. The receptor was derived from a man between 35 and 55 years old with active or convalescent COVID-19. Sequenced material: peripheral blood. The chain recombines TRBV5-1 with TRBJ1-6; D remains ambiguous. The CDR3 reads CASSLTSPGNNSPLHF. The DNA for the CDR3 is TGCGCCAGCAGCCTGACCTCCCCGGGTAATAATTCACCCCTCCACTTT.